These 10 T cell receptor beta chains were all obtained from the same sample, sequenced in a study of beta chain features in type 1 diabetes. Sequencing targeted expressed TCRB transcripts, as all isolated RNA had been reverse transcribed. Assay used: immunoSEQ multiplex PCR; TCRdb lists only in-frame clones, some missing. The profile shows more than 130,000 clones, 6.9% of them singletons. The source material was central memory CD4+ T cells from blood. These receptors were taken from a woman between 25 and 40 years old in good health.

This chain links TRBV7-9 with TRBJ1-3, with D possibly TRBD1 on 5 matching bases. Germline V gene sequence: CDR1 SEHNR, CDR2 FQNEAQ (reference sequence). This CDR3 comprises 14 residues. Trimming left V 1 base short and J 3 bases short, with 7 bases between. In DNA form, the CDR3 reads TGTGCCAGCAGCTTAGGGCAGGGTGGAAACACCATATATTTT. Its translation is CASSLGQGGNTIYF.

This clone was seen a few times. The chain uses TRBV19 and TRBJ1-1; D gene ambiguous. The V and J ends lost 6 bases and 3 bases respectively, with 11 bases between them. The CDR3 is 13 residues long. Per the germline V gene, CDR1 is LNHDA and CDR2 is SQIVND (reference sequence). The CDR3 is CASRHKADTEAFF. The DNA for the CDR3 is TGTGCCAGTAGGCACAAGGCGGACACTGAAGCTTTCTTT.

The V call is TRBV7-9, the J call TRBJ1-1; 7 bases are a match to TRBD1. Germline loops: CDR1 SEHNR, CDR2 FQNEAQ (reference sequence). V dropped 4 bases and J dropped 6; count of bases not matched to a gene: 11. CDR3 length: 15 amino acids. CDR3 nucleotides: TGTGCCAGCAGCTACTCCGGGACAGAATTCTCTGAAGCTTTCTTT. This sequence encodes CASSYSGTEFSEAFF.

This clone has ten or more counts. One junction end disagrees with the germline gene, perhaps due to a read error. The rearrangement links TRBV16 to TRBJ2-1; maybe TRBD1 (6 bases). The germline V gene has CDR1 KGHSY and CDR2 FQNENV. The CDR3 loop spans 12 amino acids. Written as DNA, the CDR3 is TGTGCCAGCAGTCTAGCTACAGGGTCGGCAATCTTC. Translation: CASSLATGSAIF.

This clone was counted a few times. This chain uses TRBV30 with TRBJ2-2, with TRBD1 identical over 8 bases. The ends lost 3 bases at V and 3 bases at J; junction bases unmatched: 9. CDR1 is GTSNPN, CDR2 SVGIG, per germline (reference sequence). The CDR3 totals 16 residues. Here the CDR3 reads CAWRLSTGDYTGELFF. In DNA, the CDR3 is TGTGCCTGGAGGTTGTCGACAGGGGATTACACCGGGGAGCTGTTTTTT.

The CDR3 sequence is CASNGQGEQFF. The CDR3 coding sequence is TGTGCCAGTAATGGACAGGGAGAACAGTTCTTC. J is TRBJ2-1 and V is TRBV25-1, with TRBD1 matching over 8 bases. The germline V gene has CDR1 MGHDK and CDR2 SYGVNS. The CDR3 spans 11 residues. Trimming at V came to 9 bases and at J to 13 bases, leaving 8 bases not matched to a gene.

This clone was detected many times. This rearrangement joins TRBV7-2 to TRBJ2-2, with 8 bases lining up with TRBD2. The germline gives CDR1 SGHTA, CDR2 FQGNSA. The CDR3 runs 16 residues. V lost 5 bases to trimming and J lost 6 bases; unmatched junction nucleotides: 11. CDR3 nucleotide sequence: TGTGCCAGCAGCCGGGGGGGCGGGATAGAGGCCGGGGAGCTGTTTTTT. Protein sequence: CASSRGGGIEAGELFF.

The table lists this clone with a few counts. This rearrangement joins TRBV28 to TRBJ2-7; perhaps TRBD1 as D (6 bases). Per the germline V gene, CDR1 is MDHEN and CDR2 is SYDVKM. The CDR3 totals 11 residues. Trimming removed 7 bases from V and 9 bases from J, with 13 bases in between. CDR3 sequence reads: CASNTPQGQYF. In nucleotides, the CDR3 is TGTGCCAGCAACACCCCACAGGGGCAGTACTTC.

This clone appeared a few times. V is TRBV14 and J is TRBJ2-5, with 12 bases fitting TRBD2. Germline lookup yields CDR1 SGHDN and CDR2 FVKESK. The CDR3 loop spans 18 amino acids. Trimming took 0 bases from V and 5 from J; bases not matched to a gene: 10. CDR3 nucleotides: TGTGCCAGCAGCCAAGAACGGTCTAGCGGGAGGGCCTCGGAGACCCAGTACTTC. Translated: CASSQERSSGRASETQYF.

This clone showed up just a few times. This chain links TRBV28 with TRBJ1-1; 7 nucleotides line up with TRBD1. J lost 8 bases, V lost 5 bases, and 11 bases had no gene match. This CDR3 region has 14 residues. Per the germline V gene, CDR1 is MDHEN and CDR2 is SYDVKM. This chain's CDR3 is CASSQTGKNREAFF. The CDR3 DNA is TGTGCCAGCAGTCAGACAGGGAAGAACAGGGAAGCTTTCTTT.